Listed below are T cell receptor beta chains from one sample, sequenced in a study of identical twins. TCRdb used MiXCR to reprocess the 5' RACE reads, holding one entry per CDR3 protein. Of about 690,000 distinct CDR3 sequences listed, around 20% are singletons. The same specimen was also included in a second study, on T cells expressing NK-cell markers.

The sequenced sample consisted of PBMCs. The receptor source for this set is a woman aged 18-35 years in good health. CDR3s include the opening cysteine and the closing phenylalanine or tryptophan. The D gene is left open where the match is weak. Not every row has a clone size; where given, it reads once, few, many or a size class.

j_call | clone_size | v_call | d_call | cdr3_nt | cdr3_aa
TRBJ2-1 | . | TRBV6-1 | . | TGTGCCAGCAGTGAAGAGAGGATCTTAAATGAGCAGTTCTTC | CASSEERILNEQFF
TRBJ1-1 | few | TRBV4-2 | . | TGTGCCAGCAGCCAGGCGGAGTATGCTGAAGCTTTCTTT | CASSQAEYAEAFF
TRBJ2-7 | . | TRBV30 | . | TGTGCCTGGAGTCTGGGCCCCGTCGAGCAGTACTTC | CAWSLGPVEQYF
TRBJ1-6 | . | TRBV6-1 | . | TGTGCCAGCAGTGACCAGACAGCCATAAATTCACCCCTCCACTTT | CASSDQTAINSPLHF
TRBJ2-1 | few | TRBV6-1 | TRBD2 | TGTGCCAGCAGACCGGGACTAGCGGGAAATTACCCTTACAATGAGCAGTTCTTC | CASRPGLAGNYPYNEQFF
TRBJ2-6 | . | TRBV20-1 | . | TGCAGTGCTAGGCCGTGGACCGGGGCCAACGTCCTGACTTTC | CSARPWTGANVLTF
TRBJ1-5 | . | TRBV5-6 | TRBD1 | TGTGCCAGCAGCCAACAGGGGAGAAGCCAGCCCCAGCATTTT | CASSQQGRSQPQHF
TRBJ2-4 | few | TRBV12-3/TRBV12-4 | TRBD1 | TGTGCCAGCAGCACGGACAGGTTACTGTTAAACATTCAGTACTTC | CASSTDRLLLNIQYF
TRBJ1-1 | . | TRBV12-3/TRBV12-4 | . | TGTGCCAGCGGTTGGGGGATGAACACTGAAGCTTTCTTT | CASGWGMNTEAFF
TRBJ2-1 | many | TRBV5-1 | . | TGCGCCAGCAGCCCAACGACAGGAACGGGTGAGCAGTTCTTC | CASSPTTGTGEQFF
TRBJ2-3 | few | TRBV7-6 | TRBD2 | TGTGCCAGCAGCCACCAACGGGGGGAAACGTATAGCACAGATACGCAGTATTTT | CASSHQRGETYSTDTQYF
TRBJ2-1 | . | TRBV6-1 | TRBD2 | TGTGCCAGCAGGGAGGGACTAGCGGGAGTTACCGGGAATGAGCAGTTCTTC | CASREGLAGVTGNEQFF
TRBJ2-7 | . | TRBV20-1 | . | TGCAGTGCTAACGAGGGGTCAGGGCCCTACGAGCAGTACTTC | CSANEGSGPYEQYF
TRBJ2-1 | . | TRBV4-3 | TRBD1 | TGCGCCAGCAGCCAAGATTTCGGACAGGGTGGGAATGAGCAGTTCTTC | CASSQDFGQGGNEQFF
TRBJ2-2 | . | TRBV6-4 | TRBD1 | TGTGCCAGCAGTGATGGGACAGGAGGGGCCGGGGAGCTGTTTTTT | CASSDGTGGAGELFF
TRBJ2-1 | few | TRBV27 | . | TGTGCCAGCAGCCACGGACGTGGGTACAATGAGCAGTTCTTC | CASSHGRGYNEQFF
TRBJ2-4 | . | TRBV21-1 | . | TGTGGGGGTTCGCAGGGGGCGTCCAAAAACATTCAGTACTTC | CGGSQGASKNIQYF
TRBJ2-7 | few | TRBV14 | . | TGTGCCAGCAGCCAAATAACTCAGGGGACCTACGAGCAGTACTTC | CASSQITQGTYEQYF
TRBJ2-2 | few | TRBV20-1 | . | TGCAGTGCTGAGGGGCACGACACCGGGGAGCTGTTTTTT | CSAEGHDTGELFF
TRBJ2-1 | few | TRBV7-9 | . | TGTGCCAGCAGCCCCACCAGGGGTTCCTACAATGAGCAGTTCTTC | CASSPTRGSYNEQFF
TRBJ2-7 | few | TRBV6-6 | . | TGTGCCAGCAGTTACTCAGGGGACCACGAGCAGTACTTC | CASSYSGDHEQYF
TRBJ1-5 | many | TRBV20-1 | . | TGCAGTGCTAGAAAGGGAGTCGATCAGCCCCAGCATTTT | CSARKGVDQPQHF
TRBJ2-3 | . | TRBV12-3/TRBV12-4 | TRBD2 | TGTGCCAGCAGTTTCGCGGCTAGCGGGAGATTCGCCACAGATACGCAGTATTTT | CASSFAASGRFATDTQYF
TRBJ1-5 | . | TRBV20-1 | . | TGCAGTGCTAGAGTCGGACACGGGGGTCAGCCCCAGCATTTT | CSARVGHGGQPQHF
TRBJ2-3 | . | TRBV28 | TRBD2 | TGTGCCAGCAGTTTATGGACTAGCGGGCGATTCACAGATACGCAGTATTTT | CASSLWTSGRFTDTQYF
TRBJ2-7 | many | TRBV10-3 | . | TGTGCCATCAGTACAGCATCCGAGCAGTACTTC | CAISTASEQYF
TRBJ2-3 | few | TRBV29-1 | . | TGCAGCGTTGTTGCAGCGGCGAGCACAGATACGCAGTATTTT | CSVVAAASTDTQYF
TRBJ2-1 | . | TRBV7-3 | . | TGTGCCAGCAGCTTAAGCCAGGGATTGGACTACAATGAGCAGTTCTTC | CASSLSQGLDYNEQFF
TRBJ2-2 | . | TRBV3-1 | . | TGTGCCAGCAGCCAAGATCTAGGGGCCGGGGAGCTGTTTTTT | CASSQDLGAGELFF
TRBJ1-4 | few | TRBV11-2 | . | TGTGCCAGCAGCTTACAGGGTTTCGGATCGGAAAAACTGTTTTTT | CASSLQGFGSEKLFF
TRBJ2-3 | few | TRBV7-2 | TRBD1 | TGTGCCAGCAGCTCGAGGACAGGGTCGGGCACAGATACGCAGTATTTT | CASSSRTGSGTDTQYF
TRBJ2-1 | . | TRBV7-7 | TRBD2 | TGTGCCAGCAGCCTCCGTTCGGCTAGCGGGAGGGCCCATGAGCAGTTCTTC | CASSLRSASGRAHEQFF
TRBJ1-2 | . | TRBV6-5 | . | TGTGCCAGCAGTAAGGAGAGCTATGGCTACACCTTC | CASSKESYGYTF
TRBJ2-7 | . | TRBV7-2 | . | TGTGCCAGCAGCCTGGCCTTTTCAATGACCTACGAGCAGTACTTC | CASSLAFSMTYEQYF
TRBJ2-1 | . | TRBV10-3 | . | TGTGCCATCAGTGAGCTGCCTAGTATGAATGAGCAGTTCTTC | CAISELPSMNEQFF
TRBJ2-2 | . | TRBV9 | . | TGTGCCAGCAGCGGACCGTACACCGGGGAGCTGTTTTTT | CASSGPYTGELFF
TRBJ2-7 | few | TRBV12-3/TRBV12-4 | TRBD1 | TGTGCCAGCAGTTCGTCGGGACAGGGTACCTACGAGCAGTACTTC | CASSSSGQGTYEQYF
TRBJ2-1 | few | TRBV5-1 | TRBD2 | TGCGCCAGCAGCTTGGGAGCGGGGGGGGCATCGAATGAGCAGTTCTTC | CASSLGAGGASNEQFF
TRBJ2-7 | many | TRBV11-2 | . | TGTGCCAGCAGCTTAGACGGCTACGAGCAGTACTTC | CASSLDGYEQYF
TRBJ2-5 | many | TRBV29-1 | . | TGCAGCGCGGAGGCCCTTGGCGAGACCCAGTACTTC | CSAEALGETQYF
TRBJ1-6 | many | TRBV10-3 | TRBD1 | TGTGCCATCAGAGAGACAGGGTTATCACCCCTCCACTTT | CAIRETGLSPLHF
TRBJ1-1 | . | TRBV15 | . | TGTGCCACCAGCAGAGGCAGCCTCTCGGGGAACACTGAAGCTTTCTTT | CATSRGSLSGNTEAFF
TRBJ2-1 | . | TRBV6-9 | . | TGTGCCAGCAGGGGGGGAGGTTCGGACAATGAGCAGTTCTTC | CASRGGGSDNEQFF
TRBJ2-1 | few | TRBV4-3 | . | TGCGCCAGCAGCCAAGCGGGGAGGAATGAGCAGTTCTTC | CASSQAGRNEQFF
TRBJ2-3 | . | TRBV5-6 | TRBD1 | TGTGCCAGCAGCTCGGGACAGGTTACCAATACAGATACGCAGTATTTT | CASSSGQVTNTDTQYF
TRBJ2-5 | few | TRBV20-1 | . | TGCAGTGCAAAAATCGTGGAGACCCAGTACTTC | CSAKIVETQYF
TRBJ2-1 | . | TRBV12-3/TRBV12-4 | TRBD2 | TGTGCCAGCATCAACCCCACGGGAGGGCCTAACAATGAGCAGTTCTTC | CASINPTGGPNNEQFF
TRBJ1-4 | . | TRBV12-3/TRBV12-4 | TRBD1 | TGTGCCAGCAGCGGACAGGGGGTGGATGAAAAACTGTTTTTT | CASSGQGVDEKLFF
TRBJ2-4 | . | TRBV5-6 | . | TGTGCCAGCAGCTTACTACAGTCAAGGCAAAACATTCAGTACTTC | CASSLLQSRQNIQYF
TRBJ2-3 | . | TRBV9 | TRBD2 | TGTGCCAGCAGCCGAGAGACTAGCGGCCGCACAGATACGCAGTATTTT | CASSRETSGRTDTQYF
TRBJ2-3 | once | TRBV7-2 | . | TGTGCCAGCAGTCGCAGGGGCCGGTCAGGCACAGATACGCAGTATTTT | CASSRRGRSGTDTQYF
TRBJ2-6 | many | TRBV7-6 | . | TGTGCCAGCAGCCTTCAGTCCTCTGGGGCCAACGTCCTGACTTTC | CASSLQSSGANVLTF
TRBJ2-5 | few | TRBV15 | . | TGTGCCACCAGCGGCCGGCTAGCTGAAGAGACCCAGTACTTC | CATSGRLAEETQYF
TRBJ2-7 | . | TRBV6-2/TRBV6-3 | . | TGTGCCAGCACCGGTTCACCTTTATCCTCCTACGAGCAGTACTTC | CASTGSPLSSYEQYF
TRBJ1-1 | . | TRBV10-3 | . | TGTGCCATCAGGAGTACGACAAGGAACACTGAAGCTTTCTTT | CAIRSTTRNTEAFF
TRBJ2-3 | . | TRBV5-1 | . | TGCGCCAGCAGCTTGGGAGGTAGTACTAGCACAGATACGCAGTATTTT | CASSLGGSTSTDTQYF
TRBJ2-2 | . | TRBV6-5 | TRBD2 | TGTGCCAGCAGTTACTCGCGCGGGAGAAACACCGGGGAGCTGTTTTTT | CASSYSRGRNTGELFF